These T cell receptor beta chains were read from a single sample in a study of blood T cell repertoires in COVID-19. The table came from immunoSEQ multiplex PCR; TCRdb's copy has only in-frame clones and leaves some out. The top ten hold around 0.97% of the sample, which has about 400,000 clones, more than 75% seen once. Sequencing was done on a sample of PBMCs or T cells enriched from blood (not recorded which). Source of these receptors: a woman aged 30 to 39 with acute COVID-19. The CDR3 runs from the conserved cysteine through the conserved F or W. Not all rows give a size; the values are once, few, many and, for expanded clones, a class.

TRBJ1-4 TRBV19 - 15 CASSTSSGANEKLFF
TRBJ1-6 TRBV9 - 15 CASSVREGGNSPLHF
TRBJ2-2 TRBV4-2 - 20 CASSQELLAGGLSNTGELFF
TRBJ2-5 TRBV6-5 once 14 CASRPGGAQETQYF
TRBJ1-2 TRBV4-3 - 15 CASSQDTGSERGYTF
TRBJ2-4 TRBV2 few 16 CASSQQDPRTAGIQYF
TRBJ1-3 TRBV27 once 14 CASSRDRAGYTIYF
TRBJ2-3 TRBV30 - 14 CAWSVGGGTDTQYF
TRBJ1-1 TRBV7-2 - 16 CASSLLYGILNTEAFF
TRBJ2-5 TRBV2 - 18 CASRTTGLAGGLGETQYF
TRBJ1-6 TRBV19 - 16 CASRDPNRGYNSPLHF
TRBJ2-2 TRBV11-2 - 14 CASSLDRGTGELFF
TRBJ2-1 TRBV5-1 - 17 CASSLLGQGDSRYEQFF
TRBJ1-4 TRBV6-5 - 15 CASRKGRGLSGKLFF
TRBJ1-4 TRBV6-5 - 15 CASSYGGLPSEKLFF
TRBJ1-1 TRBV2 - 12 CASRYGASEAFF
TRBJ2-4 TRBV7-2 - 15 CASSVSGQGTYIQYF
TRBJ1-5 TRBV2 few 16 CASRHEQGLVDQPQHF
TRBJ2-7 TRBV9 - 16 CASSAGGLAGPYEQYF
TRBJ2-1 TRBV18 - 15 CASSPPRGGGDEQFF
TRBJ1-2 TRBV4-2 - 13 CASSQDRHIGYTF
TRBJ1-2 TRBV29-1 once 14 CSVEDNETEYDYTF
TRBJ1-4 TRBV19 - 14 CASRPAGETEKLFF
TRBJ2-2 TRBV9 - 16 CASSVWGRANTGELFF
TRBJ1-5 TRBV5-6 - 14 CASSLGGSNQPQHF
TRBJ2-7 TRBV7-6 - 14 CASSLTGQGTEQYF
TRBJ2-7 TRBV30 - 13 CAWSGSFRYEQYF
TRBJ2-7 TRBV7-9 - 17 CASSSVDSYYSIGEQYF